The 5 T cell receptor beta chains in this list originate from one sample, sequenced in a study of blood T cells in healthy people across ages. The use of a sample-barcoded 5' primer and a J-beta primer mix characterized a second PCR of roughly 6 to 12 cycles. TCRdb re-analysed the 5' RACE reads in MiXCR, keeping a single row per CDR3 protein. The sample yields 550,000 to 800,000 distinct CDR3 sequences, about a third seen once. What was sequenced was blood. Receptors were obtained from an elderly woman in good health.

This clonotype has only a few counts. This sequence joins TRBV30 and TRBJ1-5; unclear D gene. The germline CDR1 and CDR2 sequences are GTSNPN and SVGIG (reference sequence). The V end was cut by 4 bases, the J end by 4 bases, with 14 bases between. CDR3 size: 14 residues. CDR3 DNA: TGTGCCTGGAAGTTGGCGGCACCTAATCAGCCCCAGCATTTT. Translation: CAWKLAAPNQPQHF.

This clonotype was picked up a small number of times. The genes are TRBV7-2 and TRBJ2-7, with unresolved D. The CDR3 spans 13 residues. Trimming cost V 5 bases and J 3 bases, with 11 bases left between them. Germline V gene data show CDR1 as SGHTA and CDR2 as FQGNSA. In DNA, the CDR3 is TGTGCCAGCAGCGCGACTGTGGGCTACGAGCAGTACTTC. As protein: CASSATVGYEQYF.

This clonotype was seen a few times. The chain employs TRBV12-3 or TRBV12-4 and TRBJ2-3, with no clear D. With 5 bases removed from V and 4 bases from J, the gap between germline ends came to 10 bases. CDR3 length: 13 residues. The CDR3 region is CASSLVSADTQYF. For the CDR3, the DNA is TGTGCCAGCAGTCTGGTGTCGGCAGATACGCAGTATTTT.

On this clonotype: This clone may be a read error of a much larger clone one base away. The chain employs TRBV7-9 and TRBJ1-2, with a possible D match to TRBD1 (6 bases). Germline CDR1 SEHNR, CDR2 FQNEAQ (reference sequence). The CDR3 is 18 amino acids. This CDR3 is CAGSLALMGGQANYGYTF. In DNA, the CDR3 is TGTGCCGGCAGCTTAGCCCTGATGGGGGGCCAAGCTAACTATGGCTACACCTTC. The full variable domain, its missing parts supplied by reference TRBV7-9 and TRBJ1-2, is DTGVSQNPRHKITKRGQNVTFRCDPISEHNRLYWYRQTLGQGPEFLTYFQNEAQLEKSRLLSDRFSAERPKGSFSTLEIQRTEQGDSAMYLCAGSLALMGGQANYGYTFGSGTRLTVV.

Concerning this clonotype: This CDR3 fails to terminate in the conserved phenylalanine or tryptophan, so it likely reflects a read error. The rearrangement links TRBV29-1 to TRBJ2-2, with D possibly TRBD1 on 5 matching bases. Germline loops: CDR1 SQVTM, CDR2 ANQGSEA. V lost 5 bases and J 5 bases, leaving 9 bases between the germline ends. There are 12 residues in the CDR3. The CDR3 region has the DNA TGCAGCGTTAGTAGGGGAACCGGGGAGCTGTTTTGT. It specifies CSVSRGTGELFC.